The clone carrying this T cell receptor (beta chain) occurred a few times. Antigen unknown. This specimen belongs to a study of T-cell memory formation after mild COVID-19. Study information: TCR clusters were largely donor specific. Regarding the study as a whole: Whether day 37 second-wave clones are SARS-CoV-2-specific was not confirmed. Day 15 to 85 contractors were CD4/CD8 balanced; later expanders leaned CD4+.

One entry per CDR3 protein, called by TCRdb with MiXCR from the 5' RACE reads. The sample contains about 270,000 distinct CDR3 sequences, 15% to 17% of which appear only once. The CDR3 is 14 residues long. Trimming shortened V by 3 bases and J by 2 bases, and 10 bases separated the two germline ends. The specimen was PBMCs or a T cell subset sorted from them (not recorded which). The chain joins TRBV12-3 or TRBV12-4 to TRBJ1-2; no reliable D call. The TCR was taken from an adult woman who had mild COVID-19 (a few samples of this study predate the infection). Cell type and time point are not known. The CDR3 spells CASSFVSGNYGYTF. In nucleotides, the CDR3 is TGTGCCAGCAGTTTTGTGTCCGGGAACTATGGCTACACCTTC.